This T cell receptor (beta chain) was recorded in a study of T cells in Graves' hyperthyroidism and ophthalmopathy. The CDR3 sequence is 17 residues long. J was trimmed by 2 bases and V by 1 base; bases with no gene match: 3. CDR1 is SGHTA and CDR2 is FQGNSA in the germline V gene. RNA transcripts were the template for amplifying TCR beta CDR3 regions. The TCR CDR3 first-round RT-PCR relied on the HTBI primer set. TCRdb fed the multiplex PCR reads into MiXCR, producing one record per CDR3 protein. The sample consists of around 600,000 distinct CDR3 sequences, 15% to 19% of them appearing once. The TCR comes from a woman in her thirties with Graves' hyperthyroidism. The chain has TRBV7-2 and TRBJ2-2, with 11 bases lining up with TRBD1. Sequencing input: blood. For the CDR3, the DNA is TGTGCCAGCAGCTTAGATGGACAGGGGGCAAACACCGGGGAGCTGTTTTTT. Its translation is CASSLDGQGANTGELFF.